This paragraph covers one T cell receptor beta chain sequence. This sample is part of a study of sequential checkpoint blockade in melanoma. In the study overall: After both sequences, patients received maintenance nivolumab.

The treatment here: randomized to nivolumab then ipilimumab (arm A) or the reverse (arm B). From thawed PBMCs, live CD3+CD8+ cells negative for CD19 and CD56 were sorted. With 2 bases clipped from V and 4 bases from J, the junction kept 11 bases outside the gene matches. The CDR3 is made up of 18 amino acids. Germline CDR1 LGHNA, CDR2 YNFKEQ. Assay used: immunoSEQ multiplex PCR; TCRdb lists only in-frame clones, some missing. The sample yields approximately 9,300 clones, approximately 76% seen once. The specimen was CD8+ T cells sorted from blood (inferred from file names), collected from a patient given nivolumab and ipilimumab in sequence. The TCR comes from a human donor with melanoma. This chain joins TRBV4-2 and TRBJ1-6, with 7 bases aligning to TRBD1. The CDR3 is CASSQNPPGGWYNSPLHF. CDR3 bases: TGTGCCAGCAGCCAAAATCCGCCAGGGGGTTGGTATAATTCACCCCTCCACTTT.